This TCR beta chain was identified during a study of T-cell reconstitution after alpha-beta-depleted transplantation in children. Study-level points and caveats: Elevated TCRbeta diversity at day 60 was traced, in some patients, to surviving recipient T cells and thymic progenitors. Approximately two months post-transplant, alpha-beta T cells reportedly originated from several hundred expanded graft clones. T-cell counts and diversity at one year following transplant were attributed mainly to newly produced T cells.

TCRbeta library construction was performed incorporating unique molecular identifiers. TCRdb re-derived calls from the PCR reads in MiXCR, one entry per CDR3 protein. The data show around 440,000 distinct CDR3 sequences, over 9.5% seen once. This clonotype showed up many times. Antigen unknown. This CDR3 contains 13 residues. Per the germline V gene, CDR1 is MDHEN and CDR2 is SYDVKM. The V end lost 3 bases, the J end lost 6 bases, and 12 bases lay between the germline ends. The sample was PBMCs, taken before TCRalphabeta/CD19-depleted stem cell transplant. This receptor was taken from a child aged 2-15 years with inherited bone marrow failure, due to receive a stem cell transplant. The chain is built from TRBV28 and TRBJ2-7; D gene unclear. The CDR3 reads CASSFPSTGEQYF. DNA of the CDR3: TGTGCCAGCAGTTTTCCTTCCACGGGCGAGCAGTACTTC.